The 12 T cell receptor beta chains in this list originate from one sample, sequenced in a study of T cell responses to AZD1222 COVID-19 vaccine. Produced via immunoSEQ multiplex PCR; TCRdb's table is partial and in-frame only. The sample lists about 83,000 clones, around 86% occurring once. The source material was peripheral blood, sampled on day 0 of AZD1222 vaccination. The receptors shown here come from an adult in good health.

DNA of the CDR3: TGTGCCAGAAGGGACAGAAGAAATGAAAAACTGTTTTTT. It translates to CARRDRRNEKLFF. The V gene is TRBV2, the J gene TRBJ1-4; 7 nucleotides agree with TRBD1. This CDR3 is 13 amino acids long. The germline CDR1 and CDR2 sequences are SNHLY and FYNNEI. V gave up 9 bases and J gave up 5 bases; unmatched junction bases: 6.

V usage is TRBV7-2 and J usage is TRBJ1-3; 8 bases align to TRBD1. Unmatched junction bases numbered 4, after V lost 5 bases and J lost 1 base. The CDR3 extends over 15 amino acids. The germline gives CDR1 SGHTA, CDR2 FQGNSA. CDR3 region: CASSTQGASGNTIYF. Here the CDR3 DNA reads TGTGCCAGCAGCACCCAGGGGGCTTCTGGAAACACCATATATTTT.

As concerns this clone: Within the sample, other DNA sequences also encode this same CDR3. The chain recombines TRBV19 with TRBJ2-2, with a possible D match to TRBD1 (5 bases). The V end lost 3 bases, the J end lost 4 bases, and 6 bases lay between the germline ends. Germline V lookup: CDR1 LNHDA, CDR2 SQIVND (reference sequence). The CDR3 covers 13 residues. CDR3 loop: CASSIRGTGELFF. CDR3 DNA sequence: TGTGCCAGTAGTATTAGGGGCACCGGGGAGCTGTTTTTT.

The CDR3 is CASSQDLGGYTF. CDR3 sequence (DNA): TGTGCCAGCAGCCAAGACTTAGGTGGCTACACCTTC. The chain couples TRBV14 to TRBJ1-2, with D unresolved. The germline V gene has CDR1 SGHDN and CDR2 FVKESK. The CDR3 has 12 amino acids. The germline V and J ends were trimmed by 0 bases and 7 bases, with 6 bases remaining between them.

J is TRBJ2-1 and V is TRBV7-3; weak D call: TRBD2 (5 bases). The CDR3 is 13 residues long. V was pared by 5 bases and J by 8 bases, with 13 bases between. The germline CDR1 and CDR2 sequences are SGHTA and FQGTGA. The chain's CDR3 is CASSRLAYDEQFF. CDR3 nucleotides: TGTGCCAGCAGCCGCCTAGCTTACGATGAGCAGTTCTTC.

This sequence joins TRBV6-5 and TRBJ2-7, with 11 bases aligning to TRBD2. The CDR3 length is 16 residues. The junction had 5 bases not matched to a gene; V was cut back by 0 bases and J by 4 bases. Germline V lookup: CDR1 MNHEY, CDR2 SVGAGI. Here the CDR3 reads CASSYSLAGGRYEQYF. The CDR3 nucleotides are TGTGCCAGCAGTTACTCCCTAGCGGGAGGTCGATACGAGCAGTACTTC.

V usage is TRBV19 and J usage is TRBJ1-2; D call uncertain. The CDR3 consists of 15 residues. Trimming removed 2 bases at V and 5 bases at J, with 15 bases between. Germline lookup yields CDR1 LNHDA and CDR2 SQIVND (reference sequence). DNA of the CDR3: TGTGCCAGTAGTATATGGCAGGCCGCCCGATATGGCTACACCTTC. As protein: CASSIWQAARYGYTF. Based on the CDR3 plus reference TRBV19 and TRBJ1-2, the full variable domain is DGGITQSPKYLFRKEGQNVTLSCEQNLNHDAMYWYRQDPGQGLRLIYYSQIVNDFQKGDIAEGYSVSREKKESFPLTVTSAQKNPTAFYLCASSIWQAARYGYTFGSGTRLTVV.

The chain recombines TRBV10-3 with TRBJ1-3; a weak D match, TRBD1 (6 bases). V gave up 5 bases and J gave up 0 bases, with 14 bases separating them. This CDR3 has 16 amino acids. Germline V gene lookup returns CDR1 ENHRY and CDR2 SYGVKD. DNA of the CDR3: TGTGCCATCAGTCCAATAAGGGGGGACTCTGGAAACACCATATATTTT. Its translation is CAISPIRGDSGNTIYF.

This clone was counted a single time. The junction and the germline gene differ at one end; a read error may be behind it. The V and J genes are TRBV6-1 and TRBJ2-1, with D possibly matching TRBD2 (7 bases). There are 15 residues in the CDR3. Germline CDR1 and CDR2: MNHNS and SASEGT. This chain's CDR3 is CASSQASGGGGEQFF. In DNA, the CDR3 is TGTGCCAGCAGTCAAGCGTCCGGAGGGGGGGGTGAGCAGTTCTTC.

The chain recombines TRBV30 with TRBJ1-2; TRBD1 might be the D (5 bases). Germline-derived CDR1 and CDR2 are GTSNPN and SVGIG (reference sequence). V was cut by 4 bases and J by 2 bases, with 14 bases left in between. The CDR3 has 14 amino acids. For the CDR3, the DNA is TGTGCCTGGAAACCGGGACGGAGGAACTATGGCTACACCTTC. It is translated as CAWKPGRRNYGYTF.

This chain uses TRBV24-1 with TRBJ1-2; D gene unclear. The CDR3 totals 16 residues. Trimming removed 0 bases from V and 2 bases from J, with 12 bases in between. Germline V CDR1 and CDR2: KGHDR, SFDVKD. The CDR3 region is CATSDLRAGPNYGYTF. For the CDR3, the DNA is TGTGCCACCAGTGATTTGAGGGCAGGACCAAACTATGGCTACACCTTC.

The rearrangement links TRBV7-2 to TRBJ2-2; D unresolved. Germline V gene data show CDR1 as SGHTA and CDR2 as FQGNSA. V was pared by 0 bases and J by 1 base, with 6 bases between. CDR3 length equals 15 residues. The CDR3 loop is CASSLAGVNTGELFF. CDR3 nucleotides: TGTGCCAGCAGCTTAGCGGGCGTGAACACCGGGGAGCTGTTTTTT.